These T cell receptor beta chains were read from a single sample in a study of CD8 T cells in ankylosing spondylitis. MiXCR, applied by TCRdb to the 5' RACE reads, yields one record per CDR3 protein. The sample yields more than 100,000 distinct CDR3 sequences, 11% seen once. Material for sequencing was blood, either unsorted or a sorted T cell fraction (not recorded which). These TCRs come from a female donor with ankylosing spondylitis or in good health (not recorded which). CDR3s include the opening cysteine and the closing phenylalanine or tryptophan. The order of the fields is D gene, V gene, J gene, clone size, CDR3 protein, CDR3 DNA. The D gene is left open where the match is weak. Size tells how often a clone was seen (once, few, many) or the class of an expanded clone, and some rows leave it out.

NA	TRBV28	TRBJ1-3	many	CASSFGQPTGNTIYF	TGTGCCAGCAGTTTTGGGCAGCCGACTGGAAACACCATATATTTT
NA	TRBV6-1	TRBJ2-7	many	CASSQHRVSYEQYF	TGTGCCAGCAGCCAGCACAGAGTTTCCTACGAGCAGTACTTC
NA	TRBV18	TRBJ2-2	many	CASSQRSSTGELFF	TGTGCCAGCTCGCAACGGAGCTCCACCGGGGAGCTGTTTTTT
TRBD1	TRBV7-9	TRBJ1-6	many	CASSLSTGGSPLHF	TGTGCCAGCAGCTTGTCTACAGGGGGTTCACCCCTCCACTTT
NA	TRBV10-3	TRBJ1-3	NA	CAIRITPQSKGYTGNTIYF	TGTGCCATCAGGATAACTCCCCAGAGTAAGGGGTATACTGGAAACACCATATATTTT
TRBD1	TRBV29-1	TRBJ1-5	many	CSVETGEEQPQHF	TGCAGCGTTGAAACAGGGGAGGAACAGCCCCAGCATTTT
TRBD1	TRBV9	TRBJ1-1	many	CASSVATGKNTEAFF	TGTGCCAGCAGCGTAGCGACAGGGAAGAACACTGAAGCTTTCTTT
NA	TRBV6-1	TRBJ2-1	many	CASQRVPSSYNEQFF	TGTGCCAGCCAGAGAGTCCCCAGCTCCTACAATGAGCAGTTCTTC
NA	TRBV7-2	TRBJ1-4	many	CASSLHGTNEKLFF	TGTGCCAGCAGCTTACATGGAACTAATGAAAAACTGTTTTTT
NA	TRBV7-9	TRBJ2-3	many	CASSPRLNTDTQYF	TGTGCCAGCAGCCCACGACTCAACACAGATACGCAGTATTTT
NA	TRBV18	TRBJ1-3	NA	CASSPPGATGNTIYF	TGTGCCAGCTCACCACCGGGGGCAACTGGAAACACCATATATTTT
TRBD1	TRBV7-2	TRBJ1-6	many	CASSTSGQGWSPLHF	TGTGCCAGCAGCACCAGCGGACAGGGTTGGTCACCCCTCCACTTT
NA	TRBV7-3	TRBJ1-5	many	CASSSGRGQPQHF	TGTGCCAGCAGCTCCGGGAGGGGGCAGCCCCAGCATTTT
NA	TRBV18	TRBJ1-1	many	CASSRPPPPVGNTEAFF	TGTGCCAGCTCACGTCCGCCCCCGCCCGTCGGAAACACTGAAGCTTTCTTT
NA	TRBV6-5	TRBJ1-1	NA	CASNTDGPRAEAFF	TGTGCCAGCAATACCGACGGACCAAGGGCTGAAGCTTTCTTT
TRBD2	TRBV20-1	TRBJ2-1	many	CSARDGGGLYNEQFF	TGCAGTGCTAGAGATGGCGGGGGACTATACAATGAGCAGTTCTTC
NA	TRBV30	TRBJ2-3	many	CAWSVRRADTQYF	TGTGCCTGGAGTGTACGACGGGCGGATACGCAGTATTTT
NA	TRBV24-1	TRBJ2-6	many	CATGGTERSGANVLTF	TGTGCCACCGGAGGGACGGAACGCTCTGGGGCCAACGTCCTGACTTTC
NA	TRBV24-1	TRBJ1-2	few	CATSDPGTSDYGYTF	TGTGCCACCAGTGACCCCGGGACTTCGGACTATGGCTACACCTTC
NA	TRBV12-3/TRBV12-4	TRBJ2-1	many	CATRTRTFEQFF	TGTGCCACCAGAACTAGGACTTTTGAGCAGTTCTTC
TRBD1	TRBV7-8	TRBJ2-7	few	CASSTYRGPHEQYF	TGTGCCAGCAGCACGTACAGGGGGCCGCACGAGCAGTACTTC
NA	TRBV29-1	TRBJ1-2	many	CSVWDGSVSTF	TGCAGCGTTTGGGACGGGTCGGTCTCCACCTTC
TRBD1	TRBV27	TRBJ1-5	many	CASGRRTGGLSNQPQHF	TGTGCCAGCGGGCGGCGGACAGGGGGCTTGAGCAATCAGCCCCAGCATTTT
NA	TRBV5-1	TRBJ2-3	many	CASRATFSTDTQYF	TGCGCCAGCAGGGCGACTTTTAGCACAGATACGCAGTATTTT
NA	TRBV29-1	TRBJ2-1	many	CSVAGGLYNEQFF	TGCAGCGTTGCTGGTGGGTTGTACAATGAGCAGTTCTTC
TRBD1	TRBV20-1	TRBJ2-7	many	CSARRDVTGSYEQYF	TGCAGTGCTAGGAGGGATGTGACAGGGAGTTACGAGCAGTACTTC
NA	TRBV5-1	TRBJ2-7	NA	CASALEGYEQYF	TGCGCCAGCGCCCTTGAAGGCTACGAGCAGTACTTC
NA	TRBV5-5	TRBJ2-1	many	CASSLVEGANNEQFF	TGTGCCAGCAGCTTGGTGGAGGGGGCCAACAATGAGCAGTTCTTC
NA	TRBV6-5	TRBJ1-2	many	CASREQGLMDYGYTF	TGTGCCAGCAGAGAACAGGGCCTTATGGACTATGGCTACACCTTC
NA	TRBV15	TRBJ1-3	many	CATSRAKPLGNTIYF	TGTGCCACCAGCAGAGCCAAACCGTTAGGAAACACCATATATTTT
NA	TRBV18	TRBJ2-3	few	CASSPQRRSDTQYF	TGTGCCAGCTCACCGCAGCGGAGGTCGGATACGCAGTATTTT
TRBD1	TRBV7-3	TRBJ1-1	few	CASSSQGVAEAFF	TGTGCCAGCAGCTCTCAGGGGGTCGCTGAAGCTTTCTTT
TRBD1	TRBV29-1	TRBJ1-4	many	CSVEDPGQGEEKLFF	TGCAGCGTTGAAGACCCGGGACAGGGAGAGGAAAAACTGTTTTTT
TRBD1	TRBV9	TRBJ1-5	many	CASSASGTGSLGPQHF	TGTGCCAGCAGCGCTTCCGGGACAGGGTCCTTAGGGCCCCAGCATTTT
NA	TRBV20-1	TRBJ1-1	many	CSAPPTGQGRNTEAFF	TGCAGTGCTCCCCCGACCGGCCAGGGCCGGAACACTGAAGCTTTCTTT
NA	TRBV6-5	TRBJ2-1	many	CASSYSVFDEQFF	TGTGCCAGCAGTTACTCCGTTTTCGATGAGCAGTTCTTC
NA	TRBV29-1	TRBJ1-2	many	CSVEETWDSEGVNYGYTF	TGCAGCGTTGAAGAGACGTGGGACTCCGAAGGAGTTAACTATGGCTACACCTTC
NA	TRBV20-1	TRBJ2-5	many	CSARMGGVGETQYF	TGCAGTGCTAGAATGGGCGGGGTAGGGGAGACCCAGTACTTC
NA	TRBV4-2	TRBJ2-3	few	CASSQEGGTDTQYF	TGTGCCAGCAGCCAAGAGGGGGGCACAGATACGCAGTATTTT